This T cell receptor beta chain derives from a study of blood T cells in healthy people across ages. Many counts were recorded for this clonotype. The antigen remains unidentified. With a J-beta primer mix and a sample-barcoded 5' primer, a second PCR ran about 6 to 11 cycles. The template-switch adaptor, which had 12 random nucleotides, put a tag on each cDNA molecule. MiXCR, run by TCRdb on the 5' RACE reads, gives a single entry per CDR3 protein. The sample consists of 780,000 or so distinct CDR3 sequences, roughly 53% of them appearing once. Total RNA amounts of at least 6 micrograms were extracted per sample. Whole-study findings and limits: Per million T cells, TCR beta diversity dropped about linearly as age rose.

Sequencing input: blood. The receptor was derived from a man aged 80 or over in good health.

CDR3 sequence: CASSSPGTSGIPAYF. For the CDR3, the DNA is TGTGCCAGCAGTTCCCCCGGGACTAGCGGGATACCCGCGTATTTT. This chain uses TRBV12-3 or TRBV12-4 with TRBJ2-3; 13 bases map to TRBD2. Germline trimming cut 4 bases from V and 14 bases from J; bases unmatched to any gene: 12. This CDR3 has 15 residues.